Sequencing of this T cell receptor (beta chain) was carried out in a study of shared clonotypes between healthy human individuals. Study outcomes and limitations: Clonotype sharing across several donors was observed for approximately 5% of naive CD4 clonotypes. Non-shared clonotypes had lower generation probabilities than clonotypes shared by all four sorted-subset donors.

For this clone: Its antigen is not identified.

Per the germline V gene, CDR1 is SGHTA and CDR2 is FQGNSA. V was pared by 6 bases and J by 10 bases, with 11 bases of the junction left unmatched. The CDR3 contains 15 residues. Assay: immunoSEQ multiplex PCR; the TCRdb copy retains only in-frame clones and omits some. This repertoire shows about 1.1 million clones, about 72% found once; its top ten account for over 0.8%. The sequence came from a man between 18 and 29 years old in good health. Some clones in this sample may be carry-over from other donors' samples. The specimen sequenced was memory CD4+ T cells from PBMCs. This sample's subset: CD45RA-negative fraction. V and J are TRBV7-2 and TRBJ2-1, with TRBD2 matching over 11 bases. The CDR3 sequence is CASRRGLAGGSEQFF. The CDR3 bases are TGTGCCAGCAGACGAGGTCTAGCGGGAGGCAGCGAGCAGTTCTTC. Looking up the rest from reference TRBV7-2 and TRBJ2-1 gives the full variable domain: GAGVSQSPSNKVTEKGKDVELRCDPISGHTALYWYRQSLGQGLEFLIYFQGNSAPDKSGLPSDRFSAERTGGSVSTLTIQRTQQEDSAVYLCASRRGLAGGSEQFFGPGTRLTVL.